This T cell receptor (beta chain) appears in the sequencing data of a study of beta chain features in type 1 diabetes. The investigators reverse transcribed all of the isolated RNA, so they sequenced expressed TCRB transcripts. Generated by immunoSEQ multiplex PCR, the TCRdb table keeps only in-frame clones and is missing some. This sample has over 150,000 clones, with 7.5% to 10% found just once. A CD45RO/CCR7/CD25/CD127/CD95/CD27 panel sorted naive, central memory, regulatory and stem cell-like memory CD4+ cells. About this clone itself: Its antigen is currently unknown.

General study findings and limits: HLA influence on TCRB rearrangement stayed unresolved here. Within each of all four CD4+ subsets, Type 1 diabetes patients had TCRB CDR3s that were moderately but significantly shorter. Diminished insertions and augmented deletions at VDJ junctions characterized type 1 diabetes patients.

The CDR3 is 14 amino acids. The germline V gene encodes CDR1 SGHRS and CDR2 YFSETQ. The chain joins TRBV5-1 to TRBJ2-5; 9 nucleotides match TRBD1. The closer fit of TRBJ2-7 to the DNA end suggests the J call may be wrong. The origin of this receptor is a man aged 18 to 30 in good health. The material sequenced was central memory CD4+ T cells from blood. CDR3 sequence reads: CASSPGQGPYEQYF. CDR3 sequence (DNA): TGCGCCAGCAGCCCGGGACAGGGCCCTTACGAGCAGTACTTC.